This T cell receptor (beta chain) came from a study of control samples from healthy donors and cancer patients. The assay was immunoSEQ multiplex PCR, and TCRdb's table has in-frame clones only and misses some. The profile covers some 100,000 clones, with approximately 86% appearing a single time and around 1.3% taken by the ten largest. This clonotype originated in a woman aged 45-65 years in good health. Sequenced material: blood.

CDR3: CASSPIEAGSGTQYF. The CDR3 region has the DNA TGCGCCAGCAGCCCAATCGAGGCAGGGTCTGGGACCCAGTACTTC. The J gene is TRBJ2-5, the V gene TRBV23-1; TRBD1 is a possible D gene (5 bases). TRBV23-1 is noted as an ORF with a role that remains uncertain. The CDR3 spans 15 residues. Trimming pared 6 bases from V and 7 bases from J, leaving 21 bases between.